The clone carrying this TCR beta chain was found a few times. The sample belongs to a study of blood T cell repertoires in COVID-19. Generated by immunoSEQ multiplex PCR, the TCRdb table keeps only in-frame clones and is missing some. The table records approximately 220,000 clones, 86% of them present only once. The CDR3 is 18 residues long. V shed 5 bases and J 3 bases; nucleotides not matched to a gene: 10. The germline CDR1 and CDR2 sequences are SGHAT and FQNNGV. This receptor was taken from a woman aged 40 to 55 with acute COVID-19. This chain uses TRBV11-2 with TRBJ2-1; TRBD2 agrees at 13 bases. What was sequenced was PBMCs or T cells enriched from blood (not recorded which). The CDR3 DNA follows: TGTGCCAGCAGCCCAAGAGGACTAGCGGGGGATAGCTACAATGAGCAGTTCTTC. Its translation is CASSPRGLAGDSYNEQFF.